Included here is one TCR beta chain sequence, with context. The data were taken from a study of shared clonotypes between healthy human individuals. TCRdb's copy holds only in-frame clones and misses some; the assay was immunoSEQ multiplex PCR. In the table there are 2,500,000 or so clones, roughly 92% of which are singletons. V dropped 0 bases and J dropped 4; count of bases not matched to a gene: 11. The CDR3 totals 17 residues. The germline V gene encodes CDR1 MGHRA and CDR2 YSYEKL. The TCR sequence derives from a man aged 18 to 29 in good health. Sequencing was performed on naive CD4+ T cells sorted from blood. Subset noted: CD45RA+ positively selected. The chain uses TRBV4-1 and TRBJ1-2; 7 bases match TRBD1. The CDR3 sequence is CASSQEGLGQAAYGYTF. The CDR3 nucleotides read TGCGCCAGCAGCCAAGAGGGACTCGGACAGGCTGCCTATGGCTACACCTTC.